This passage covers 4 T cell receptor beta chains from one sample sequenced in a study of regulatory and conventional T cells in RAG deficiency. Profiling relied on immunoSEQ multiplex PCR, and the TCRdb table lists in-frame clones only, not all of them. The sample carries some 21,000 clones, around 96% recorded once. The sorted conventional CD4+ T cells were CD25-low and CD127-high, with genomic DNA sequenced. The data also belong to a second study, concerning regulatory T cells. This second study says: Amplification used 52 TRBV primers and 13 TRBJ primers.

Sequencing used CD25- CD4+ T cells sorted from blood. These receptors all come from a human donor in good health.

The rearrangement joins TRBV2 to TRBJ1-2; 9 bases are shared with TRBD1. Looked up from germline, CDR1 is SNHLY and CDR2 is FYNNEI. CDR3 length: 14 amino acids. V shed 7 bases, J shed 3 bases, and the junction held 6 bases outside the gene matches. CDR3 in DNA: TGTGCCAGCAACGGACAGGGGCCAGACTATGGCTACACCTTC. This encodes CASNGQGPDYGYTF.

The chain employs TRBV5-1 and TRBJ2-2; D not certain. The CDR3 has 18 residues. From germline, CDR1 is SGHRS and CDR2 YFSETQ. Trimming took 1 base from V and 5 from J, leaving 21 bases between them. The CDR3 sequence: CASSLLTTLLRSTGELFF. The CDR3 nucleotides read TGCGCCAGCAGCTTGCTCACCACCTTGTTAAGGAGTACCGGGGAGCTGTTTTTT. The full variable domain, in which reference TRBV5-1 and TRBJ2-2 provide the parts outside the CDR3, is KAGVTQTPRYLIKTRGQQVTLSCSPISGHRSVSWYQQTPGQGLQFLFEYFSETQRNKGNFPGRFSGRQFSNSRSEMNVSTLELGDSALYLCASSLLTTLLRSTGELFFGEGSRLTVL.

The gene calls are TRBV6-1 and TRBJ2-1; TRBD2 agrees at 8 bases. Germline V lookup: CDR1 MNHNS, CDR2 SASEGT. The junction had 6 bases not matched to a gene; V was cut back by 7 bases and J by 1 base. The CDR3 spans 15 residues. In nucleotides, the CDR3 is TGTGCCAGCATTGCTAGCGGGTGGTCCTACAATGAGCAGTTCTTC. Translating gives CASIASGWSYNEQFF.

The rearrangement joins TRBV5-6 to TRBJ2-1; 14 bases are a match to TRBD2. Per germline, CDR1 SGHDT and CDR2 YYEEEE. The CDR3 extends over 18 amino acids. The junction had 14 bases not matched to a gene; V was cut back by 4 bases and J by 8 bases. The CDR3 here is CASSRAGTSGGWLDEQFF. Written as DNA, the CDR3 is TGTGCCAGCAGCCGGGCTGGGACTAGCGGGGGCTGGTTGGATGAGCAGTTCTTC.